One sample yielded the 17 T cell receptor beta chains listed below, sequenced in a study of blood T cell repertoires in COVID-19. Clones were read by immunoSEQ multiplex PCR, and TCRdb kept only the in-frame ones, dropping some. The top ten clones hold roughly 10% of a sample with approximately 300,000 clones, approximately 91% of them seen once. Specimen: peripheral blood. All receptors derive from a woman in her twenties or thirties with COVID-19, enrolled during active disease.

The chain links TRBV6-4 to TRBJ2-1; 9 bases agree with TRBD2. With 4 bases clipped from V and 4 bases from J, the junction kept 2 bases outside the gene matches. The CDR3 is 14 amino acids. Per germline, CDR1 MRHNA and CDR2 SNTAGT. The CDR3 here is CASSAAGGYNEQFF. In nucleotides, the CDR3 is TGTGCCAGCAGTGCAGCGGGGGGTTACAATGAGCAGTTCTTC.

V usage is TRBV6-6 and J usage is TRBJ1-2; D possibly corresponds to TRBD1 (6 bases). The CDR3 loop spans 13 amino acids. In germline, CDR1 is MNHNY, CDR2 SVGAGI (reference sequence). V gave up 6 bases and J gave up 2 bases, with 10 bases separating them. The DNA for the CDR3 is TGTGCCAGCAGCTTCGACAGGAACTATGGCTACACCTTC. Protein: CASSFDRNYGYTF.

This clone was counted only a few times. The rearrangement links TRBV5-8 to TRBJ1-1; no definite D call. The CDR3 spans 16 residues. The germline gives CDR1 SGHTS, CDR2 YDEGEE. The V and J ends lost 0 bases and 2 bases respectively, with 14 bases between them. In DNA form, the CDR3 reads TGTGCCAGCAGCTTGGAGGTGGAGGGCTTAAACACTGAAGCTTTCTTT. Translation: CASSLEVEGLNTEAFF. The entire variable domain, with the rest obtained from reference TRBV5-8 and TRBJ1-1, is as follows: EAGVTQSPTHLIKTRGQQATLRCSPISGHTSVYWYQQALGLGLQFLLWYDEGEERNRGNFPPRFSGRQFPNYSSELNVNALELEDSALYLCASSLEVEGLNTEAFFGQGTRLTVV.

This sequence joins TRBV6-6 and TRBJ1-2; D unclear. Trimming took 6 bases from V and 6 from J, leaving 17 bases between them. The CDR3 is made up of 14 amino acids. Germline V gene lookup returns CDR1 MNHNY and CDR2 SVGAGI (reference sequence). This chain's CDR3 is CASRTRGGIDGYTF. In DNA, the CDR3 is TGTGCCAGCAGAACCCGTGGAGGGATCGATGGCTACACCTTC.

The chain couples TRBV4-1 to TRBJ2-1, with 8 bases lining up with TRBD1. The germline CDR1 and CDR2 sequences are MGHRA and YSYEKL. The CDR3 is 15 amino acids. The V gene end was trimmed by 1 base and the J gene end by 6 bases; junction bases not matched to a gene: 5. CDR3 sequence reads: CASSQVRTGRNEQFF. The CDR3 bases are TGCGCCAGCAGCCAAGTTAGGACAGGGCGCAATGAGCAGTTCTTC.

This rearrangement joins TRBV28 to TRBJ2-1; D remains ambiguous. V was pared by 6 bases and J by 0 bases, with 9 bases between. The V gene's germline CDR1 is MDHEN and CDR2 SYDVKM. CDR3 length equals 14 residues. The CDR3 bases are TGTGCCAGCAGCCCTCAGGTCTCCTACAATGAGCAGTTCTTC. This gives the protein CASSPQVSYNEQFF.

This rearrangement joins TRBV5-1 to TRBJ1-4, with a possible D match to TRBD1 (5 bases). The V end lost 0 bases, the J end lost 8 bases, and 11 bases lay between the germline ends. CDR3 size: 14 residues. Germline V gene lookup returns CDR1 SGHRS and CDR2 YFSETQ. CDR3 loop: CASSLVGAREKLFF. DNA for the CDR3: TGCGCCAGCAGCTTGGTAGGGGCGAGGGAAAAACTGTTTTTT.

This chain connects TRBV19 to TRBJ2-3; TRBD2 agrees at 9 bases. Germline V CDR1 and CDR2: LNHDA, SQIVND (reference sequence). Trimming removed 3 bases from V and 1 base from J; junction bases left unmatched: 8. The length of the CDR3 is 17 residues. This CDR3 is CASSIGGRVRGTDTQYF. In nucleotides, the CDR3 is TGTGCCAGTAGTATCGGCGGGAGGGTCCGCGGCACAGATACGCAGTATTTT.

This chain connects TRBV6-5 to TRBJ2-7; TRBD1 agrees at 8 bases. The CDR3 is 15 amino acids. The germline V gene encodes CDR1 MNHEY and CDR2 SVGAGI. The V gene end was trimmed by 6 bases and the J gene end by 0 bases; junction bases not matched to a gene: 7. This CDR3 is CASSGDRSRSYEQYF. DNA for the CDR3: TGTGCCAGCAGCGGGGACAGGAGCCGCTCCTACGAGCAGTACTTC.

This sequence joins TRBV5-1 and TRBJ2-7; 11 bases match TRBD2. The CDR3 runs 15 residues. Germline trimming cut 5 bases from V and 2 bases from J; bases unmatched to any gene: 6. Per the germline V gene, CDR1 is SGHRS and CDR2 is YFSETQ. CDR3 nucleotide sequence: TGCGCCAGCAGTCAACTAGCGGGAGACCCCTACGAGCAGTACTTC. It yields the protein CASSQLAGDPYEQYF.

The chain links TRBV10-1 to TRBJ2-7; possibly TRBD2 for D (5 bases). CDR1 is WNHNN, CDR2 SYGVQD, per germline (reference sequence). The CDR3 has 15 residues. Trimming stripped 0 bases from V and 8 bases from J, with 17 bases between. The CDR3 DNA reads as TGCGCCAGCAGTGAGTCGGAAACGAGTTGGGAGCAGCAGTACTTC. Its protein is CASSESETSWEQQYF.

The chain couples TRBV4-2 to TRBJ2-7, with 13 bases that match TRBD2. Per the germline V gene, CDR1 is LGHNA and CDR2 is YNFKEQ. This CDR3 contains 18 residues. J was trimmed by 0 bases and V by 0 bases; bases with no gene match: 5. In DNA, the CDR3 is TGTGCCAGCAGCCAAGACCCCAGGACTAGCGGGAGCTCCTACGAGCAGTACTTC. It specifies CASSQDPRTSGSSYEQYF.

The J gene is TRBJ2-2, the V gene TRBV3-1 (or the pseudogene TRBV3-2), with no clear D. The germline V gene encodes CDR1 LGHDT and CDR2 YNNKEL (reference sequence). CDR3 size: 13 residues. Trimming removed 0 bases from V and 7 bases from J, with 6 bases in between. DNA of the CDR3: TGTGCCAGCAGCCAAGATATTAGCGGGGAGCTGTTTTTT. Its translation: CASSQDISGELFF.

The chain employs TRBV27 and TRBJ2-7, with 7 bases aligning to TRBD2. Germline V lookup: CDR1 MNHEY, CDR2 SMNVEV (reference sequence). V shed 5 bases and J 2 bases; nucleotides not matched to a gene: 12. CDR3 length: 16 residues. CDR3 protein: CASSLLGGSGTYEQYF. The CDR3 DNA reads as TGTGCCAGCAGTCTGCTGGGCGGGAGCGGTACCTACGAGCAGTACTTC.

This clone was seen a single time. CDR3 nucleotides: TGTGCCAGCAGCCCAGACAGCCTGTATGGCTACACCTTC. It is translated as CASSPDSLYGYTF. J is TRBJ1-2 and V is TRBV7-9, with D maybe TRBD1 (5 bases). Germline-derived CDR1 and CDR2 are SEHNR and FQNEAQ (reference sequence). V lost 5 bases, J lost 5 bases, and 12 bases lay in between. The CDR3 contains 13 residues.

The V gene is TRBV5-1, the J gene TRBJ2-1, with 12 bases lining up with TRBD2. Per the germline V gene, CDR1 is SGHRS and CDR2 is YFSETQ. V gave up 3 bases and J gave up 5 bases; unmatched junction bases: 6. This CDR3 comprises 16 residues. This CDR3 is CASSSGLAGRDNEQFF. The CDR3 coding sequence is TGCGCCAGCAGCTCAGGACTAGCGGGACGAGACAATGAGCAGTTCTTC.

The chain has TRBV27 and TRBJ2-1; tentatively, D is TRBD1 (6 bases). The CDR3 totals 15 residues. The V gene lost 2 bases and the J gene lost 8 bases, with 16 bases spanning the gap. Germline values: CDR1 MNHEY, CDR2 SMNVEV (reference sequence). The CDR3 DNA reads TGTGCCAGCAGTTTAGGGGCGGCAGGGGATGATGAGCAGTTCTTC. Translation gives CASSLGAAGDDEQFF.